These T cell receptor beta chains were read from a single sample in a study of regulatory T cells in long-lasting Graves disease. TCRdb fed the multiplex PCR reads into MiXCR, producing one record per CDR3 protein. Of approximately 300,000 distinct CDR3 sequences listed, about a sixth are singletons. Material: peripheral blood mononuclear cells (PBMCs), obtained at new diagnosis, from a patient treated with antithyroid drugs. Receptors originate from a female donor with Graves disease. CDR3s leave out the opening cysteine and the closing phenylalanine or tryptophan. Fields, in order: J gene, V gene, CDR3 protein.

J gene: TRBJ1-1
V gene: TRBV12-5
CDR3 protein: ASGLLGSSYTEAF

J gene: TRBJ2-7
V gene: TRBV30
CDR3 protein: AWSVRFPGASEQY

J gene: TRBJ2-2
V gene: TRBV10-1
CDR3 protein: ASSEGGPNTGELF

J gene: TRBJ1-4
V gene: TRBV2
CDR3 protein: ASSGGAGEKLF

J gene: TRBJ1-5
V gene: TRBV12-3/TRBV12-4
CDR3 protein: ASSFGYGGQPQH

J gene: TRBJ1-2
V gene: TRBV12-3/TRBV12-4
CDR3 protein: ASSLNGYGYT

J gene: TRBJ1-1
V gene: TRBV19
CDR3 protein: ASILDRSRGTEAF

J gene: TRBJ2-3
V gene: TRBV11-2
CDR3 protein: ASSPGADTQY

J gene: TRBJ1-1
V gene: TRBV6-1
CDR3 protein: ASSYASGALNTEAF

J gene: TRBJ2-2
V gene: TRBV13
CDR3 protein: ASSSGLVAGGELF

J gene: TRBJ1-4
V gene: TRBV7-9
CDR3 protein: ASSPAVTDNEKLF

J gene: TRBJ2-7
V gene: TRBV19
CDR3 protein: ASSIELFYEQY

J gene: TRBJ2-5
V gene: TRBV20-1
CDR3 protein: SAPKQGVRETQY

J gene: TRBJ1-6
V gene: TRBV29-1
CDR3 protein: SVGGVNNSPLH

J gene: TRBJ2-1
V gene: TRBV12-3/TRBV12-4
CDR3 protein: ASRASGSSYNEQF

J gene: TRBJ2-3
V gene: TRBV24-1
CDR3 protein: ATSDTGGGGADTQY

J gene: TRBJ2-7
V gene: TRBV6-1
CDR3 protein: ASSRQGTSRQY

J gene: TRBJ1-4
V gene: TRBV12-3/TRBV12-4
CDR3 protein: ASSLTGTNEKLF

J gene: TRBJ1-5
V gene: TRBV30
CDR3 protein: AWSGQDQPQH